This entry is about one T cell receptor beta chain. Its specificity is not known. For TCR, cDNA came from 5'RACE template switching, which added a universal primer site and UMIs. A single record per CDR3 protein comes from TCRdb applying MiXCR to the 5' RACE reads. The sample consists of around 180,000 distinct CDR3 sequences, approximately 6.2% of them appearing once. The source of the sample is a study of T cells after yellow fever vaccination. The overall study: Libraries from low-cell-number fractions were prepared with the SMART-Seq v4 Ultra Low Input RNA kit.

The study's findings and limits: The booster response re-showed most primary clones: over 95% CD4, approximately 90% CD8.

The source is a man between 18 and 29 years old who received the YFV17D yellow fever vaccine. The sequenced sample was CD4+ T cells sorted from PBMCs, obtained on the day of the first yellow fever vaccination.

The CDR3 nucleotides are TGTGCCAGCAGCCGGGACAGGGGTTACAATGAGCAGTTCTTC. Amino acids: CASSRDRGYNEQFF. The chain joins TRBV27 to TRBJ2-1; 10 bases match TRBD1. Germline CDR1 reads MNHEY; CDR2 reads SMNVEV (reference sequence). Trimming cost V 6 bases and J 4 bases; bases outside gene matches: 3. The CDR3 runs to 14 residues.